Listed here are 3 T cell receptor beta chains from one sample, sequenced in a study of beta chain features in type 1 diabetes. Isolated RNA was reverse transcribed in full, so expressed TCRB transcripts were sequenced. The protocol was immunoSEQ multiplex PCR, while the TCRdb copy is restricted to in-frame clones and leaves out a portion. In the table there are a few hundred thousand clones, roughly 15% of which are singletons. The specimen sequenced was naive CD4+ T cells from blood. All receptors come from a woman under 30 in good health.

This clone was picked up a small number of times. V is TRBV5-6 and J is TRBJ2-7, with D perhaps matching TRBD2 (6 bases). This CDR3 is 14 amino acids long. V was shortened by 0 bases and J by 3 bases, with 10 bases between the two germline ends. The germline gives CDR1 SGHDT, CDR2 YYEEEE. CDR3 nucleotide sequence: TGTGCCAGCAGCTTGGTGGGGGGATTCTACGAGCAGTACTTC. Its protein is CASSLVGGFYEQYF.

A few counts support this clone. The chain is built from TRBV29-1 and TRBJ2-5; D may be TRBD2 (7 bases). V was trimmed by 4 bases and J by 3 bases, leaving 15 bases between them. CDR1 and CDR2 (germline): SQVTM, ANQGSEA. The CDR3 runs to 14 residues. The CDR3: CSVGVRGGKETQYF. Here the CDR3 DNA reads TGCAGCGTTGGGGTTAGGGGGGGCAAAGAGACCCAGTACTTC.

The chain carries TRBV28 and TRBJ2-7; D is uncertain. This CDR3 is built from 11 residues. V was clipped by 6 bases and J by 3 bases, with 6 bases between them. Germline V lookup: CDR1 MDHEN, CDR2 SYDVKM. The CDR3 protein is CASRIDYEQYF. The CDR3 DNA sequence: TGTGCCAGCAGAATAGACTACGAGCAGTACTTC.